Listed here are 8 T cell receptor beta chains from one sample, sequenced in a study of cytomegalovirus exposure and HLA in healthy donors. Assay used: immunoSEQ multiplex PCR; TCRdb lists only in-frame clones, some missing. The table lists 140,000 or so clones, about 91% of them singletons. The sample consisted of PBMCs. The receptors here all came from a young man in good health and CMV-seropositive.

The chain is built from TRBV7-8 and TRBJ1-5; D uncertain. Germline V gene lookup returns CDR1 SGHVS and CDR2 FQNEAQ. The CDR3 length is 15 residues. V was pared by 2 bases and J by 3 bases, with 11 bases between. The CDR3 sequence: CASSLSLAFNQPQHF. The CDR3 DNA reads as TGTGCCAGCAGCTTATCTCTGGCATTCAATCAGCCCCAGCATTTT.

This CDR3 reads CASSLDTGTSSGANVLTF. As DNA, the CDR3 is TGCGCCAGCAGCTTGGACACCGGGACTAGTTCTGGGGCCAACGTCCTGACTTTC. The genes are TRBV5-1 and TRBJ2-6; 8 positions match TRBD2. Germline V lookup: CDR1 SGHRS, CDR2 YFSETQ. V lost 0 bases, J lost 1 base, and 6 bases stayed unmatched. The CDR3 is 18 residues long.

A few counts support this clone. V is TRBV28 and J is TRBJ1-4; D ambiguous. Germline V CDR1 and CDR2: MDHEN, SYDVKM. The CDR3 runs 14 residues. The V gene lost 5 bases and the J gene lost 8 bases, with 15 bases spanning the gap. CDR3: CASSPPGFGEKLFF. The CDR3 DNA reads TGTGCCAGCAGTCCTCCGGGATTCGGGGAAAAACTGTTTTTT.

The chain links TRBV13 to TRBJ2-7, with TRBD1 identical over 7 bases. Germline loops: CDR1 PRHDT, CDR2 FYEKMQ (reference sequence). V shed 5 bases and J 0 bases; nucleotides not matched to a gene: 7. This CDR3 comprises 15 residues. The CDR3 DNA reads as TGTGCCAGCAGCATACGGACAGGAAGCTCCTACGAGCAGTACTTC. Translating it yields CASSIRTGSSYEQYF. Supplemented by reference TRBV13 and TRBJ2-7, the full variable domain reads AAGVIQSPRHLIKEKRETATLKCYPIPRHDTVYWYQQGPGQDPQFLISFYEKMQSDKGSIPDRFSAQQFSDYHSELNMSSLELGDSALYFCASSIRTGSSYEQYFGPGTRLTVT.

This clone was seen a single time. This rearrangement joins TRBV29-1 to TRBJ1-4; D might be TRBD1 (5 bases). Trimming shortened V by 5 bases and J by 0 bases, and 13 bases separated the two germline ends. The CDR3 is made up of 15 amino acids. Germline lookup yields CDR1 SQVTM and CDR2 ANQGSEA. In DNA, the CDR3 is TGCAGCGTTTTAGGGGATGCGACAACTAATGAAAAACTGTTTTTT. It encodes CSVLGDATTNEKLFF.

The chain uses TRBV7-8 and TRBJ2-2, with D tentatively TRBD2 (5 bases). CDR3 size: 14 residues. Germline V gene data show CDR1 as SGHVS and CDR2 as FQNEAQ. The V and J ends lost 1 base and 4 bases respectively, with 7 bases between them. The DNA of the CDR3 is TGTGCCAGCAGCTTAGGGCGGGTCACCGGGGAGCTGTTTTTT. It is translated as CASSLGRVTGELFF.

The sample holds one count of this clone. V usage is TRBV29-1 and J usage is TRBJ2-5, with D unresolved. From germline, CDR1 is SQVTM and CDR2 ANQGSEA. The CDR3 is made up of 13 amino acids. Trimming shortened V by 7 bases and J by 2 bases, and 14 bases separated the two germline ends. Here the CDR3 reads CSGAPQRQETQYF. CDR3 nucleotides: TGCAGCGGGGCCCCGCAGAGACAAGAGACCCAGTACTTC.

V gene TRBV6-1 combines with J gene TRBJ2-1; the match to TRBD2 covers 7 bases. This CDR3 has 15 amino acids. CDR1 is MNHNS and CDR2 is SASEGT in the germline V gene. Losses at the gene ends were 1 base for V and 1 base for J; bases not matched to a gene: 1. In nucleotides, the CDR3 is TGTGCCAGCAGTGAAGGGGGGGGTTCCTACAATGAGCAGTTCTTC. Translating gives CASSEGGGSYNEQFF.